The 18 T cell receptor beta chains listed next were all sequenced from one sample in a study of breast tumors, draining lymph nodes, adjacent tissues. TCRdb fed the multiplex PCR reads into MiXCR, producing one record per CDR3 protein. The repertoire holds about 230,000 distinct CDR3 sequences, about 32% seen once, with roughly 1.5% in the top ten. The lymph nodes were axillary draining lymph nodes from breast cancer patients. Sequenced sample: axillary lymph node tissue. These receptors were obtained from a female donor with breast cancer. Some clones in this sample may be carry-over from other donors' samples.

In its sample, this clonotype was seen many times. The chain joins TRBV6-4 to TRBJ2-2, with D unresolved. Trimming left V 4 bases short and J 0 bases short, with 6 bases between. This CDR3 comprises 14 residues. Germline V gives CDR1 MRHNA, CDR2 SNTAGT. CDR3 amino acids: CASSVGSNTGELFF. The DNA for the CDR3 is TGTGCCAGCAGTGTCGGGTCGAACACCGGGGAGCTGTTTTTT.

This clonotype was found many times. The chain combines TRBV7-9 with TRBJ2-4; tentative D call: TRBD2 (5 bases). From germline, CDR1 is SEHNR and CDR2 FQNEAQ (reference sequence). Trimming left V 2 bases short and J 0 bases short, with 11 bases between. This CDR3 is built from 16 residues. CDR3 sequence reads: CASSLTLGLAKNIQYF. In DNA, the CDR3 is TGTGCCAGCAGCTTAACACTAGGCTTAGCCAAAAACATTCAGTACTTC.

This clonotype was detected ten times or more. CDR3 in amino acids: CASSAWTSGINEQFF. CDR3 nucleotide sequence: TGTGCCAGCAGTGCGTGGACTAGCGGGATCAATGAGCAGTTCTTC. The rearrangement links TRBV6-2 or TRBV6-3 to TRBJ2-1; TRBD2 matches at 12 bases. Germline lookup yields CDR1 MNHEY and CDR2 SVGEGT. CDR3 size: 15 residues. J gave up 6 bases and V 5 bases, and 5 bases lay outside the gene matches.

This clonotype has at least ten counts. The chain employs TRBV9 and TRBJ1-4; 9 bases are a match to TRBD1. The CDR3 has 17 residues. Trimming at V came to 3 bases and at J to 8 bases, leaving 14 bases not matched to a gene. Germline V gives CDR1 SGDLS, CDR2 YYNGEE. The CDR3 bases are TGTGCCAGCAGCGAGGGAACAGGGGGCGCGGTGAGGGAAAAACTGTTTTTT. Residues: CASSEGTGGAVREKLFF.

The table lists this clonotype with a few counts. V and J are TRBV5-1 and TRBJ1-1; 7 bases align to TRBD1. V lost 0 bases to trimming and J lost 4 bases; unmatched junction nucleotides: 6. Germline-derived CDR1 and CDR2 are SGHRS and YFSETQ. The CDR3 extends over 15 amino acids. CDR3: CASSLDRGGSTEAFF. The DNA for the CDR3 is TGCGCCAGCAGCTTGGACAGGGGAGGAAGCACTGAAGCTTTCTTT.

This clonotype was seen many times. The J gene is TRBJ2-1, the V gene TRBV7-9; 10 nucleotides match TRBD2. CDR3 length: 16 residues. The germline V gene has CDR1 SEHNR and CDR2 FQNEAQ (reference sequence). The ends lost 1 base at V and 7 bases at J; junction bases unmatched: 7. CDR3 amino acids: CASSLGGSGRDNEQFF. The CDR3 DNA reads TGTGCCAGCAGCTTAGGGGGAAGCGGGAGGGATAATGAGCAGTTCTTC.

About this clonotype: One end of the junction does not line up with germline, which may come from a read error. This chain connects TRBV20-1 to TRBJ2-7; D ambiguous. Germline V gene lookup returns CDR1 DFQATT and CDR2 SNEGSKA (reference sequence). CDR3 size: 12 residues. CDR3 DNA sequence: TGCGGTGCTAGAGAGAACGGATACGAGCCGTACTTC. It translates to CGARENGYEPYF.

This clonotype was observed at least ten times. The chain links TRBV7-9 to TRBJ1-3; possibly TRBD1 for D (5 bases). The CDR3 is 15 residues long. Germline assignment: CDR1 SEHNR and CDR2 FQNEAQ (reference sequence). The V and J ends lost 1 base and 0 bases respectively, with 7 bases between them. The CDR3, as DNA: TGTGCCAGCAGCTTAGGGGGCAGCTCTGGAAACACCATATATTTT. This translates into CASSLGGSSGNTIYF.

This clonotype was found many times. The rearrangement joins TRBV2 to TRBJ2-7, with TRBD1 as a possible D gene (5 bases). Germline-derived CDR1 and CDR2 are SNHLY and FYNNEI. The CDR3 sequence is 14 residues long. V shed 4 bases and J shed 5 bases, with 15 bases lying between them. CDR3 in DNA: TGTGCCAGCAGTGTTCTGCACAGGCGGAACGAGCAGTACTTC. Its protein is CASSVLHRRNEQYF.

The chain recombines TRBV11-2 with TRBJ2-7; D is perhaps TRBD2 (5 bases). The germline V and J ends were trimmed by 1 base and 3 bases, with 13 bases remaining between them. Germline-derived CDR1 and CDR2 are SGHAT and FQNNGV. The CDR3 consists of 15 residues. The CDR3 here is CASSLVPLGSYEQYF. The CDR3 coding sequence is TGTGCCAGCAGCTTAGTTCCACTAGGGAGCTACGAGCAGTACTTC. Together with reference TRBV11-2 and TRBJ2-7, the CDR3 gives the full variable domain: EAGVAQSPRYKIIEKRQSVAFWCNPISGHATLYWYQQILGQGPKLLIQFQNNGVVDDSQLPKDRFSAERLKGVDSTLKIQPAKLEDSAVYLCASSLVPLGSYEQYFGPGTRLTVT.

This clonotype occurred a few times. A much larger clone sits a single nucleotide away, making a read error possible. The chain couples TRBV5-8 to TRBJ2-2; 10 bases map to TRBD1. The CDR3 has 15 amino acids. CDR1 and CDR2 (germline): SGHTS, YDEGEE. CDR3 bases: TGTGCCAGCAACTTGGACAGGGGGAGGACCGGGGAGCTGTTTTTT. It codes for CASNLDRGRTGELFF.

This clonotype showed up many times. The chain is built from TRBV3-1 and TRBJ1-6; tentative D call: TRBD1 (5 bases). The V end was cut by 8 bases, the J end by 7 bases, with 15 bases between. Germline values: CDR1 LGHDT, CDR2 YNNKEL (reference sequence). There are 14 residues in the CDR3. CDR3 DNA sequence: TGTGCCAGCGCCCCCGGGACGGTGAATTCACCCCTCCACTTT. Amino acid sequence: CASAPGTVNSPLHF.

With respect to this clonotype: This CDR3 is missing its conserved last phenylalanine or tryptophan, likely due to a read error. Because the CDR3's place on the DNA is in doubt, the DNA is left out and the CDR3 is given as listed by TCRdb. The chain joins TRBV7-8 to TRBJ2-6; TRBD1 reflects the table's D call only, with no check against the DNA. From its first to its last residue, the CDR3 has 23 amino acids. Germline CDR1 is SGHVS and CDR2 is FQNEAQ. CDR3 in amino acids: CASSLDRGLLWLHLRFGDQVLTS.

This clonotype came up many times. V and J are TRBV7-3 and TRBJ2-1; 7 bases are shared with TRBD2. Unmatched junction bases numbered 7, after V lost 5 bases and J lost 0 bases. The CDR3 has 16 amino acids. Per germline, CDR1 SGHTA and CDR2 FQGTGA. The CDR3 reads CASSQLAYGSYNEQFF. CDR3 DNA: TGTGCCAGCAGCCAACTAGCGTATGGCTCCTACAATGAGCAGTTCTTC. The variable domain in full, completed from reference TRBV7-3 and TRBJ2-1, reads GAGVSQTPSNKVTEKGKYVELRCDPISGHTALYWYRQSLGQGPEFLIYFQGTGAADDSGLPNDRFFAVRPEGSVSTLKIQRTERGDSAVYLCASSQLAYGSYNEQFFGPGTRLTVL.

In regard to this clonotype: Just one base apart from a much larger clone, this may be a read error. This chain links TRBV20-1 with TRBJ2-5; D possibly corresponds to TRBD2 (6 bases). V lost 3 bases to trimming and J lost 7 bases, with 18 bases between them. CDR1 is DFQATT, CDR2 SNEGSKA, per germline (reference sequence). The CDR3 has 14 residues. In nucleotides, the CDR3 is TGCAGTGCTAGGATGGGGGGACCGAAAGCGACCCAGTACTTC. Translation: CSARMGGPKATQYF.

This clonotype was seen ten or more times. This sequence joins TRBV7-2 and TRBJ2-7; tentatively, D is TRBD1 (5 bases). Germline lookup yields CDR1 SGHTA and CDR2 FQGNSA. The CDR3 is made up of 13 amino acids. The germline V and J ends were trimmed by 3 bases and 3 bases, with 9 bases remaining between them. CDR3 residues: CASSLGQNYEQYF. DNA of the CDR3: TGTGCCAGCAGCTTGGGGCAGAACTACGAGCAGTACTTC.

This clonotype was found a few times. This chain uses TRBV9 with TRBJ1-1; 8 bases map to TRBD1. CDR3 size: 13 residues. Germline assignment: CDR1 SGDLS and CDR2 YYNGEE. V lost 7 bases and J lost 4; bases outside the gene matches: 6. This CDR3 is CASGDRGGTEAFF. CDR3 in DNA: TGTGCCAGCGGAGACAGGGGCGGCACTGAAGCTTTCTTT.

This clonotype occurred many times. The gene calls are TRBV10-3 and TRBJ1-2; D uncertain. Germline CDR1 ENHRY, CDR2 SYGVKD. The CDR3 consists of 13 residues. Trimming shortened V by 1 base and J by 6 bases, and 9 bases separated the two germline ends. The CDR3 coding sequence is TGTGCCATCAGTGAGTGGGGAGCTGATGGCTACACCTTC. Protein product: CAISEWGADGYTF.